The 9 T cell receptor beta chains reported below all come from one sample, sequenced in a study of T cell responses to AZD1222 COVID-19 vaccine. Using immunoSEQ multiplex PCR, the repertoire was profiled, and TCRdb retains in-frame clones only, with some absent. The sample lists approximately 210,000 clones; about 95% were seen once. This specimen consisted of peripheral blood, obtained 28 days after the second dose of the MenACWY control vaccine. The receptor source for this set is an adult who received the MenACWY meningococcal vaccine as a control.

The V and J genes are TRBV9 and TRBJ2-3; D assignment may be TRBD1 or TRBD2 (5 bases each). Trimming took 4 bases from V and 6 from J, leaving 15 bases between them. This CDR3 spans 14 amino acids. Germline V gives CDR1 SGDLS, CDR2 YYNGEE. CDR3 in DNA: TGTGCCAGCAGCAGGGACGGCGGAACGGATACGCAGTATTTT. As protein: CASSRDGGTDTQYF. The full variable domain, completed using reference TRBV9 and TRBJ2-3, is DSGVTQTPKHLITATGQRVTLRCSPRSGDLSVYWYQQSLDQGLQFLIQYYNGEERAKGNILERFSAQQFPDLHSELNLSSLELGDSALYFCASSRDGGTDTQYFGPGTRLTVL.

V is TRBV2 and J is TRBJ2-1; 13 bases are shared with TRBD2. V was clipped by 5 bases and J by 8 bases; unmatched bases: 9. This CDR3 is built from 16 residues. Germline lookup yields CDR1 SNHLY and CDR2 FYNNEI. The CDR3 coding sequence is TGTGCCAGCAGTCCAAAATGGACTAGCGGGAGCGATGAGCAGTTCTTC. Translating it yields CASSPKWTSGSDEQFF.

The DNA of the CDR3 is TGTGCCACCAGTGATGGACACGAGACCTACACCTTC. This codes for CATSDGHETYTF. This rearrangement joins TRBV24-1 to TRBJ1-2, with a weak D call TRBD1 (5 bases). This CDR3 comprises 12 residues. In germline, CDR1 is KGHDR, CDR2 SFDVKD. V was shortened by 3 bases and J by 10 bases, with 11 bases between the two germline ends.

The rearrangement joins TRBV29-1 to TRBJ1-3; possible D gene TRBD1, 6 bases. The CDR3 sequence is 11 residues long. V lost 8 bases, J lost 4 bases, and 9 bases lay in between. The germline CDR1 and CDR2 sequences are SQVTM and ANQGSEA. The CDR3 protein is CSYGTGNTIYF. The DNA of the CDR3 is TGCAGCTACGGGACAGGAAACACCATATATTTT.

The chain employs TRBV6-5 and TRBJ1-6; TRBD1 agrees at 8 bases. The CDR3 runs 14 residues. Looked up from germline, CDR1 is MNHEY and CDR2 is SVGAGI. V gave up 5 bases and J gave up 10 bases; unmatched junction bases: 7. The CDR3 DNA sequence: TGTGCCAGCAGTCCGTCGGACAGGGTCTCACCCCTCCACTTT. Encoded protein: CASSPSDRVSPLHF.

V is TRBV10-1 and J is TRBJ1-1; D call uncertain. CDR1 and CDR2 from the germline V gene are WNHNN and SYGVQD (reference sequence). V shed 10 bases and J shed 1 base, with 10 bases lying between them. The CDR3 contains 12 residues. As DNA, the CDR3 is TGCGCCATTAGCACTGGGAACACTGAAGCTTTCTTT. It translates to CAISTGNTEAFF.

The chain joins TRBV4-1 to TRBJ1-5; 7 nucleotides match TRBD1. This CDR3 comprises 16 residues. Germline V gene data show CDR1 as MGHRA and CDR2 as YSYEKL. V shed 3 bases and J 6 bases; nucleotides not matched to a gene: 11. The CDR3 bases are TGCGCCAGCAGCCACCAACTGGGACAGCCTGGTCAGCCCCAGCATTTT. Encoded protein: CASSHQLGQPGQPQHF.

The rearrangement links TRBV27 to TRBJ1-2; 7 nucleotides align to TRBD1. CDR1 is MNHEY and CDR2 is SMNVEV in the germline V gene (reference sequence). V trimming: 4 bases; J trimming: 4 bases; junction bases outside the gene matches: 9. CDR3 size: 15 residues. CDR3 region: CASSSTGAVRYGYTF. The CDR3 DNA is TGTGCCAGCAGTTCAACAGGGGCCGTCCGCTATGGCTACACCTTC.

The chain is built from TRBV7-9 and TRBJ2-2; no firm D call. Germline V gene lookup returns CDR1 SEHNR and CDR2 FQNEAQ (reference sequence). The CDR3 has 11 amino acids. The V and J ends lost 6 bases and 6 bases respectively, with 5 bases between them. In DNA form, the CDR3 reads TGTGCCAGCAGGTCATCCGGGGAGCTGTTTTTT. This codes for CASRSSGELFF.